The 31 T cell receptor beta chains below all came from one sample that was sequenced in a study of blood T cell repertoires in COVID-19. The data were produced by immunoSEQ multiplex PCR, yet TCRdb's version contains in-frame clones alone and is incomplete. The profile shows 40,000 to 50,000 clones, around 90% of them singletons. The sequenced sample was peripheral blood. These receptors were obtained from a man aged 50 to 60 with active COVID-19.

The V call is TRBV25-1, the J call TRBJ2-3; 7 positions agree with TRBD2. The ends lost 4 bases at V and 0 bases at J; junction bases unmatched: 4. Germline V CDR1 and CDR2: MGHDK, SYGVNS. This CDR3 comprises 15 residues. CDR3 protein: CASSASGGSTDTQYF. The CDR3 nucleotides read TGTGCCAGCAGTGCCTCGGGGGGTAGCACAGATACGCAGTATTTT.

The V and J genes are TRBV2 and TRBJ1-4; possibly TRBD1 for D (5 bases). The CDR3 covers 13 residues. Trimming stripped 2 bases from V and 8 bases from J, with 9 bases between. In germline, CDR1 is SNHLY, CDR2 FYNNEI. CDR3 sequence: CASSEQGVEKLFF. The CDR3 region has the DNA TGTGCCAGCAGTGAACAAGGGGTCGAAAAACTGTTTTTT.

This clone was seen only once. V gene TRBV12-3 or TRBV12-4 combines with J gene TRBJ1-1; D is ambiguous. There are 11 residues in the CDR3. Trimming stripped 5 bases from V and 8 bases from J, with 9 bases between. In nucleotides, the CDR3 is TGTGCCAGCAGTCCAAACATGGAAGCTTTCTTT. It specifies CASSPNMEAFF.

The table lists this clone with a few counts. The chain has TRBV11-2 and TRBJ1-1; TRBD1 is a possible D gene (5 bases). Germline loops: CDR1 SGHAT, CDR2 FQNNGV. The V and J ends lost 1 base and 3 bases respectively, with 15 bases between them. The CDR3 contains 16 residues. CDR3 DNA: TGTGCCAGCAGCTTAGGGGCGCGGGGGAGGGACACTGAAGCTTTCTTT. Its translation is CASSLGARGRDTEAFF.

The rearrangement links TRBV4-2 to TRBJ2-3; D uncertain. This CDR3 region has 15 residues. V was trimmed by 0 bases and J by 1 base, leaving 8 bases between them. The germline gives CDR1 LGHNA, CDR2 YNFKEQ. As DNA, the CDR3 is TGTGCCAGCAGCCAAGATCAGACTGGCACAGATACGCAGTATTTT. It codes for CASSQDQTGTDTQYF.

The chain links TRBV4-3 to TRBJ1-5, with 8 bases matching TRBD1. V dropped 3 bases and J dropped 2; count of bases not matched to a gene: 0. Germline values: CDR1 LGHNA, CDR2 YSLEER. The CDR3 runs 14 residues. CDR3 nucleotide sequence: TGCGCCAGCAGCCAGGACAGGGGCAATCAGCCCCAGCATTTT. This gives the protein CASSQDRGNQPQHF.

The DNA for the CDR3 is TGTGCCAGTAGTATAGAGGGAGCCGGGGAGCTGTTTTTT. Its translation is CASSIEGAGELFF. This chain connects TRBV19 to TRBJ2-2; possibly TRBD2 for D (5 bases). The germline CDR1 and CDR2 sequences are LNHDA and SQIVND (reference sequence). The CDR3 spans 13 residues. Trimming shortened V by 0 bases and J by 6 bases, and 5 bases separated the two germline ends.

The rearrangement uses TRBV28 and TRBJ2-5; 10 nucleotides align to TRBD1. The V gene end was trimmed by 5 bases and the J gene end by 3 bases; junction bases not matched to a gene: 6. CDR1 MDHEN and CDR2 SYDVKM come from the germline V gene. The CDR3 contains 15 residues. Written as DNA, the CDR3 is TGTGCCAGCAGTCGACCGGGACAGGGGAAAGAGACCCAGTACTTC. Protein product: CASSRPGQGKETQYF.

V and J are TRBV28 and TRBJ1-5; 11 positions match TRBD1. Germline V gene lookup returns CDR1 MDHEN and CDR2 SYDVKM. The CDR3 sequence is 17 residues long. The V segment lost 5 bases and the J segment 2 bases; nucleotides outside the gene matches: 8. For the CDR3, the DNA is TGTGCCAGCAGTCGAGCCGGGACAGGGGGACGCAATCAGCCCCAGCATTTT. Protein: CASSRAGTGGRNQPQHF. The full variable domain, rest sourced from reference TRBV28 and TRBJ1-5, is DVKVTQSSRYLVKRTGEKVFLECVQDMDHENMFWYRQDPGLGLRLIYFSYDVKMKEKGDIPEGYSVSREKKERFSLILESASTNQTSMYLCASSRAGTGGRNQPQHFGDGTRLSIL.

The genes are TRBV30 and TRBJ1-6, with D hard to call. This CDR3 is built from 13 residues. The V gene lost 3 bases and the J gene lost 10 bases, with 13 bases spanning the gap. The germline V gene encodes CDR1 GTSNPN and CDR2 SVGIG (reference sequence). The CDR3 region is CAWSAALGSPLHF. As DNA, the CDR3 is TGTGCCTGGAGCGCCGCCCTGGGCTCACCCCTCCACTTT.

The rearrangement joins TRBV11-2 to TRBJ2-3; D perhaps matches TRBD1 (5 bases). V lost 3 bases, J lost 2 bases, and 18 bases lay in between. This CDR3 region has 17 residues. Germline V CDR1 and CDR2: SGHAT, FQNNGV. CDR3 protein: CASSFIPTDTSTDTQYF. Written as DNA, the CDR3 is TGTGCCAGCAGCTTTATCCCGACGGACACATCCACAGATACGCAGTATTTT. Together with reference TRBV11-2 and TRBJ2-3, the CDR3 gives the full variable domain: EAGVAQSPRYKIIEKRQSVAFWCNPISGHATLYWYQQILGQGPKLLIQFQNNGVVDDSQLPKDRFSAERLKGVDSTLKIQPAKLEDSAVYLCASSFIPTDTSTDTQYFGPGTRLTVL.

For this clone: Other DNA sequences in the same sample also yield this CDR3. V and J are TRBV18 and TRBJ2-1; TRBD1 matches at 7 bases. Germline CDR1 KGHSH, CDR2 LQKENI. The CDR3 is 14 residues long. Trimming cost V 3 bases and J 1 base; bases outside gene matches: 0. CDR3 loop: CASSPTGSYNEQFF. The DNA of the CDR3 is TGTGCCAGCTCACCGACAGGGTCCTACAATGAGCAGTTCTTC.

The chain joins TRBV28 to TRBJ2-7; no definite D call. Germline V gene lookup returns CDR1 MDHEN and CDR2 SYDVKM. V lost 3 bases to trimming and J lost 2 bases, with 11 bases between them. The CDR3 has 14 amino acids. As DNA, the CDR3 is TGTGCCAGCAGTTTTGCGGCAGCCCCCTACGAGCAGTACTTC. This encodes CASSFAAAPYEQYF.

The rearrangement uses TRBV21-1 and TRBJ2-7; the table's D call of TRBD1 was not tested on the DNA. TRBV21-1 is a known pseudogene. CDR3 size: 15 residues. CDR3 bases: TGTGCCAGCAACAAGGACAGCTCGATCACCTACGAGCAGTACTTC. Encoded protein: CASNKDSSITYEQYF.

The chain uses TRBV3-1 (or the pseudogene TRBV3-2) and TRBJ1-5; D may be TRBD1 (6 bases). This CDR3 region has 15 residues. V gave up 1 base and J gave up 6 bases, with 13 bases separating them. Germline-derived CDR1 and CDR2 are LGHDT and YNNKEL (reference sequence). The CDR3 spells CASSQAGRGFQPQHF. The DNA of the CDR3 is TGTGCCAGCAGCCAAGCGGGCAGGGGATTTCAGCCCCAGCATTTT.

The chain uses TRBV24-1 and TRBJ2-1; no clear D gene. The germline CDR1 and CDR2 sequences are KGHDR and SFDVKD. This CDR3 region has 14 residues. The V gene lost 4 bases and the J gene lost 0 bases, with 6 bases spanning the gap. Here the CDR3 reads CATSDQSSYNEQFF. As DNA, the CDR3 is TGTGCCACCAGTGACCAGTCCTCCTACAATGAGCAGTTCTTC.

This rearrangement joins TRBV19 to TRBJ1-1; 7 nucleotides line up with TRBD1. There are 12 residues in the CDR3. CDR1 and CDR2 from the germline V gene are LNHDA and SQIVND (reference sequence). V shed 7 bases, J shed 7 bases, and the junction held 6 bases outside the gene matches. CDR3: CASISNRGEAFF. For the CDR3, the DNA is TGTGCCAGTATATCCAACAGGGGTGAAGCTTTCTTT.

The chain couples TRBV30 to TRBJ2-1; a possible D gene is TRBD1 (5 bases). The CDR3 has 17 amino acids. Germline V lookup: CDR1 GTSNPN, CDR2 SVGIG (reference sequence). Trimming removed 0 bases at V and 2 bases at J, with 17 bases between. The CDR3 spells CAWSVSWAGMTYNEQFF. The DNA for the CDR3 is TGTGCCTGGAGTGTATCTTGGGCAGGGATGACCTACAATGAGCAGTTCTTC.

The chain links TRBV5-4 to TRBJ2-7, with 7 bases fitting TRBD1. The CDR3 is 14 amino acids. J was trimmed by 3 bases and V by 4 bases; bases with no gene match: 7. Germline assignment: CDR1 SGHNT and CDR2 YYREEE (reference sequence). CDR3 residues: CASSVGQQVYEQYF. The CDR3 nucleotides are TGTGCCAGCAGCGTGGGACAGCAAGTCTACGAGCAGTACTTC. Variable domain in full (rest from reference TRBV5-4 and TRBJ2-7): ETGVTQSPTHLIKTRGQQVTLRCSSQSGHNTVSWYQQALGQGPQFIFQYYREEENGRGNFPPRFSGLQFPNYSSELNVNALELDDSALYLCASSVGQQVYEQYFGPGTRLTVT.

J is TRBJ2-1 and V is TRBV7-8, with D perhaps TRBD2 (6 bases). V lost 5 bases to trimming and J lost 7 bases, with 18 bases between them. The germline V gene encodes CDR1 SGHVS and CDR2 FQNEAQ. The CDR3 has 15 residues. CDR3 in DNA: TGTGCCAGCAGCCAGACTAGTTCTTCCTTTAATGAGCAGTTCTTC. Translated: CASSQTSSSFNEQFF. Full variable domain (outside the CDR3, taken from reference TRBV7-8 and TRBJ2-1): GAGVSQSPRYKVAKRGQDVALRCDPISGHVSLFWYQQALGQGPEFLTYFQNEAQLDKSGLPSDRFFAERPEGSVSTLKIQRTQQEDSAVYLCASSQTSSSFNEQFFGPGTRLTVL.

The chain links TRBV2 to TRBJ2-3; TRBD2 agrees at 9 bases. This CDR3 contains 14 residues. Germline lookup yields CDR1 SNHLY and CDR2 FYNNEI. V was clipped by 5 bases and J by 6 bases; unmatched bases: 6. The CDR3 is CASSLAGDGDTQYF. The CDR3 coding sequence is TGTGCCAGCAGTTTAGCGGGAGACGGGGATACGCAGTATTTT.

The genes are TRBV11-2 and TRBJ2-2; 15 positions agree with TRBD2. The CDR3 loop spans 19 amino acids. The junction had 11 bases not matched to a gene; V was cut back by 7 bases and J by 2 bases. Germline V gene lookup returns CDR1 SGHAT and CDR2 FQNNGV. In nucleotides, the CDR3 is TGTGCCAGCACCAAATTCCCGGGACTAGCGGGAGGTAACACCGGGGAGCTGTTTTTT. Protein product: CASTKFPGLAGGNTGELFF.

CDR3 sequence (DNA): TGTGCCAGCAGTTACGGTAGCGGGCCTGAGACCCAGTACTTC. This encodes CASSYGSGPETQYF. The V and J genes are TRBV6-5 and TRBJ2-5; 7 positions match TRBD2. Trimming cost V 2 bases and J 5 bases; bases outside gene matches: 5. Germline V CDR1 and CDR2: MNHEY, SVGAGI. This CDR3 region has 14 residues.

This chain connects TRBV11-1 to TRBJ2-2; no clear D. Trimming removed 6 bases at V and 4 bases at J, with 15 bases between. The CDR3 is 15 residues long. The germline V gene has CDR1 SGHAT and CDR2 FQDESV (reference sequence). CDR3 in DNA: TGTGCCAGCAGTTTAAAGAGCGACCTCACCGGGGAGCTGTTTTTT. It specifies CASSLKSDLTGELFF.

The CDR3 spells CASSPIYNEQFF. CDR3 in DNA: TGTGCCAGCAGCCCAATTTACAATGAGCAGTTCTTC. The chain joins TRBV7-2 to TRBJ2-1; D not certain. V was shortened by 5 bases and J by 4 bases, with 6 bases between the two germline ends. The CDR3 covers 12 residues. The germline V gene has CDR1 SGHTA and CDR2 FQGNSA.

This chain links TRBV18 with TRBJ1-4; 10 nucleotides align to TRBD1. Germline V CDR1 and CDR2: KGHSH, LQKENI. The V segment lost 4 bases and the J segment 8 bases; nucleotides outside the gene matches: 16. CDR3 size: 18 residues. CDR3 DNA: TGTGCCAGCTCACGAACCCCCGGGACAGGGGAAGGAGAGGAAAAACTGTTTTTT. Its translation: CASSRTPGTGEGEEKLFF.

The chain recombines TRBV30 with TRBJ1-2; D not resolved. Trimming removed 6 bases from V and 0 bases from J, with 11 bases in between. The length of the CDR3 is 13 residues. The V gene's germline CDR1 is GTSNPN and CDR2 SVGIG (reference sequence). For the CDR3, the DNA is TGTGCCTGTAACAGAGATCCTAACTATGGCTACACCTTC. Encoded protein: CACNRDPNYGYTF.

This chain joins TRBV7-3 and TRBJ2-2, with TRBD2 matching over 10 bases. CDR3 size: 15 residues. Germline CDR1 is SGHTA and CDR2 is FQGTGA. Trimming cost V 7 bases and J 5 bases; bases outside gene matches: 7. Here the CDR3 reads CASKRLAGDTGELFF. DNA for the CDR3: TGTGCCAGCAAGCGGCTAGCGGGAGATACCGGGGAGCTGTTTTTT.

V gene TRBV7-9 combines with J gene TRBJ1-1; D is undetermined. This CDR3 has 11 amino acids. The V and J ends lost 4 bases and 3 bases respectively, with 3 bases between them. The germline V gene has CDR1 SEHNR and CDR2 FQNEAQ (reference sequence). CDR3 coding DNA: TGTGCCAGCAGCTCCTACACTGAAGCTTTCTTT. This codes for CASSSYTEAFF.

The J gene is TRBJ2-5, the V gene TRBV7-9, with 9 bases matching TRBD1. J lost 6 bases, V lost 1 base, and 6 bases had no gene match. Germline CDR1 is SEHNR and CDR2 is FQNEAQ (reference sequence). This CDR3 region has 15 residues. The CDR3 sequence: CASSLVGTGFQTQYF. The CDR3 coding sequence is TGTGCCAGCAGCTTAGTTGGGACAGGGTTTCAGACCCAGTACTTC.

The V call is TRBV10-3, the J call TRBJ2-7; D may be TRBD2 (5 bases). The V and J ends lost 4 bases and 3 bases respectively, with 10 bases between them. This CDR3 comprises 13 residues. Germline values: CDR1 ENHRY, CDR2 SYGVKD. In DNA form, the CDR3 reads TGTGCCATCAGTGGTCCGGGAAACTACGAGCAGTACTTC. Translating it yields CAISGPGNYEQYF.